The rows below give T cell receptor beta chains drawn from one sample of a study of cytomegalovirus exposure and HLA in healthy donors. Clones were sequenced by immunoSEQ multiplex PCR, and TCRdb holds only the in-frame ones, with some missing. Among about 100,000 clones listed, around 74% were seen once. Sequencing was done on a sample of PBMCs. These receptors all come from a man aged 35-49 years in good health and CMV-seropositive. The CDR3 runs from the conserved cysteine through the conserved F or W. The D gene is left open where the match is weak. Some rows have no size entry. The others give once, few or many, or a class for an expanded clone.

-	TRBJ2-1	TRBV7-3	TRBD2	CASSLGTSDPPQFF	TGTGCCAGCAGCTTAGGGACTAGCGACCCCCCACAGTTCTTC
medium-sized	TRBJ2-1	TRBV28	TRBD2	CASSLSGTSGNNEQFF	TGTGCCAGCAGTTTGTCCGGGACTAGCGGAAACAATGAGCAGTTCTTC
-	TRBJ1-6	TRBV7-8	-	CASSLDAGVNSPLHF	TGTGCCAGCAGCTTAGATGCAGGGGTTAATTCACCCCTCCACTTT
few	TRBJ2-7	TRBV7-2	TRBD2	CASSLEGTGEGYEQYF	TGTGCCAGCAGCTTAGAGGGGACCGGGGAGGGCTACGAGCAGTACTTC
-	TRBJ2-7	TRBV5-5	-	CASSLNTGYEQYF	TGTGCCAGCAGCTTGAATACCGGCTACGAGCAGTACTTC
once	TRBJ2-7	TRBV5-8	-	CASSRSRGEQYF	TGTGCCAGCAGCAGGAGCAGGGGCGAGCAGTACTTC
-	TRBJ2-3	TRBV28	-	CASLSQGGTDTQYF	TGTGCCAGTCTCAGCCAAGGGGGCACAGATACGCAGTATTTT
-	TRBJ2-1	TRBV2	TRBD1	CASSELGTGNNEQFF	TGTGCCAGCAGTGAACTAGGGACAGGCAACAATGAGCAGTTCTTC
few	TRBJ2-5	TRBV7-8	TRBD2	CASSLMSWLADLEETQYF	TGTGCCAGCAGCTTAATGAGTTGGCTAGCGGACCTCGAAGAGACCCAGTACTTC
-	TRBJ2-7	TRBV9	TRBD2	CASSVGLAAHEQYF	TGTGCCAGCAGCGTCGGACTAGCGGCGCACGAGCAGTACTTC
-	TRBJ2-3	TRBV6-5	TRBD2	CASSIAGGTDTQYF	TGTGCCAGCAGTATAGCGGGGGGCACAGATACGCAGTATTTT
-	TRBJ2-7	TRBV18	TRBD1	CASSPLQGAPLEQYF	TGTGCCAGCTCACCACTGCAGGGGGCTCCCCTCGAGCAGTACTTC
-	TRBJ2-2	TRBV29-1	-	CSVAWTESAGELFF	TGCAGCGTTGCATGGACAGAATCGGCCGGGGAGCTGTTTTTT
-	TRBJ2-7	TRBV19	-	CASSKSTGQYEQYF	TGTGCCAGTAGCAAAAGTACAGGGCAGTACGAGCAGTACTTC
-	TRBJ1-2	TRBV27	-	CASSLRGGSYGYTF	TGTGCCAGCAGTTTGAGAGGAGGCTCCTATGGCTACACCTTC
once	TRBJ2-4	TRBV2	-	CASRDLLLAKNIQYF	TGTGCCAGCAGAGATCTACTGTTAGCCAAAAACATTCAGTACTTC
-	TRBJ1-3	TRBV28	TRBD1	CASSAAGTGNTIYF	TGTGCCAGCAGTGCCGCCGGGACAGGGAACACCATATATTTT
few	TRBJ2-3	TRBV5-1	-	CASSLMGGSADTQYF	TGCGCCAGCAGCTTAATGGGTGGAAGCGCCGATACGCAGTATTTT
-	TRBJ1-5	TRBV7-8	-	CASSPGVPTASNQPQHF	TGTGCCAGCAGCCCCGGGGTCCCGACCGCTAGCAATCAGCCCCAGCATTTT
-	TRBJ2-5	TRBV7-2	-	CASSLVLVETQYF	TGTGCCAGCAGCTTAGTTCTCGTAGAGACCCAGTACTTC
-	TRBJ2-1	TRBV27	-	CASSLPFPYNEQFF	TGTGCCAGCAGTTTACCCTTTCCCTACAATGAGCAGTTCTTC